In its sample, the clone carrying this T cell receptor beta chain was seen many times. Amplified TCR beta CDR3 regions came from RNA transcripts. TCR CDR3 regions were first amplified by RT-PCR with HTBI primers. TCRdb ran MiXCR on the multiplex PCR reads and lists one entry per CDR3 protein. The table shows nearly 600,000 distinct CDR3 sequences, with 14% occurring only once. The data derive from a study of T cells in Graves' hyperthyroidism and ophthalmopathy. The receptor was isolated from a woman in her 30s with Graves' hyperthyroidism that later progressed to Graves' ophthalmopathy. The sequencing sample was made of blood.

CDR3 DNA sequence: TGCAGTGCTAGGAGACTAGCGGGGCACAATGAGCAGTTCTTC. This encodes CSARRLAGHNEQFF. This sequence joins TRBV20-1 and TRBJ2-1; 11 bases are a match to TRBD2. CDR1 is DFQATT and CDR2 is SNEGSKA in the germline V gene (reference sequence). V shed 3 bases, J shed 5 bases, and the junction held 3 bases outside the gene matches. The CDR3 totals 14 residues.